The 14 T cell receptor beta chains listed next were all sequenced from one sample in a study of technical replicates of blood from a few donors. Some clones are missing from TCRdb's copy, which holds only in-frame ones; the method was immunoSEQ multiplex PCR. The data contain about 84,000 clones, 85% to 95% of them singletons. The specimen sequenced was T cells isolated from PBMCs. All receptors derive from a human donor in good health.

In DNA, the CDR3 is TGTGCCAGCAGTCCCTCGGGACTCAATGAGCAGTTCTTC. The encoded protein is CASSPSGLNEQFF. The V and J genes are TRBV6-6 and TRBJ2-1; tentatively, D is TRBD2 (6 bases). The V end was cut by 5 bases, the J end by 6 bases, with 11 bases between. The CDR3 loop spans 13 amino acids. Germline V CDR1 and CDR2: MNHNY, SVGAGI (reference sequence).

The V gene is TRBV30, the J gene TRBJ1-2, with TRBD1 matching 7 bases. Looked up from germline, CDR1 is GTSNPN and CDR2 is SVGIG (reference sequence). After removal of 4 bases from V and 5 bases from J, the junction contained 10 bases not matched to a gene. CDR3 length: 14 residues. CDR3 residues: CAWNPDRAVYGYTF. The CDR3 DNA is TGTGCCTGGAACCCAGACAGGGCGGTATATGGCTACACCTTC.

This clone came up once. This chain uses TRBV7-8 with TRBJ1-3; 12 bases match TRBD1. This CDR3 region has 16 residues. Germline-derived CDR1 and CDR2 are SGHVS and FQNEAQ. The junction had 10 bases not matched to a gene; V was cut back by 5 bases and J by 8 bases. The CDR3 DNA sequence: TGTGCCAGCAGCCTATCCGGGACAGGGGGCGTATACACCATATATTTT. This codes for CASSLSGTGGVYTIYF.

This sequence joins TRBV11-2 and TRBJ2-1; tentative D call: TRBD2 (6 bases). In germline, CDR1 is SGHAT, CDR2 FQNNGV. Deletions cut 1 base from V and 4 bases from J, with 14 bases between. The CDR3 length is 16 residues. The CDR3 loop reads CASSLGTTSFYNEQFF. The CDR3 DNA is TGTGCCAGCAGCTTAGGGACTACCTCGTTTTACAATGAGCAGTTCTTC.

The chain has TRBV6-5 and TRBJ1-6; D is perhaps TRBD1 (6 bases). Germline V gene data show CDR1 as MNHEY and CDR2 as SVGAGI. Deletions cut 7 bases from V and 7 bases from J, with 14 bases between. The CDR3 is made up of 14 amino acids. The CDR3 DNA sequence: TGTGCCAGCACCGACAGGTCTGGGAATTCACCCCTCCACTTT. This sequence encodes CASTDRSGNSPLHF.

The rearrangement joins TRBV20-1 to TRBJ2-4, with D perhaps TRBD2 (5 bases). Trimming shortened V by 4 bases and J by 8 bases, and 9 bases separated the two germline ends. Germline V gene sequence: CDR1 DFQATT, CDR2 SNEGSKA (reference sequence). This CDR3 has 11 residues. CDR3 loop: CSAKRRDIQYF. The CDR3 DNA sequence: TGCAGTGCTAAACGGCGGGACATTCAGTACTTC.

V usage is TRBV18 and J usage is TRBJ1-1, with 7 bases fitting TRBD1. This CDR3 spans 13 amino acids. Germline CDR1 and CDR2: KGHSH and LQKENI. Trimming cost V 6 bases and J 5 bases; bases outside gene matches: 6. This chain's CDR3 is CASSQGVWTEAFF. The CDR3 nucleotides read TGTGCCAGCTCTCAGGGGGTTTGGACTGAAGCTTTCTTT.

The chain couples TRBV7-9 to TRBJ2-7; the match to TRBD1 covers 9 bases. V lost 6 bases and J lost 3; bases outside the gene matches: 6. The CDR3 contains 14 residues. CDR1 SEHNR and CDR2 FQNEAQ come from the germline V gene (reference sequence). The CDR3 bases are TGTGCCAGCAGGGAGGGACAGGGCGACTACGAGCAGTACTTC. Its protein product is CASREGQGDYEQYF.

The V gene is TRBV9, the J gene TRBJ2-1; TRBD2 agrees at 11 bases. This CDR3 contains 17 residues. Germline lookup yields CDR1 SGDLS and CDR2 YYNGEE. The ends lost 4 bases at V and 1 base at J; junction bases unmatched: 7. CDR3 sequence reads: CASSPPGLAASYNEQFF. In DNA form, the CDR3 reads TGTGCCAGCAGCCCTCCGGGACTAGCGGCTTCCTACAATGAGCAGTTCTTC. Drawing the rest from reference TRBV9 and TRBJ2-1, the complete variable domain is DSGVTQTPKHLITATGQRVTLRCSPRSGDLSVYWYQQSLDQGLQFLIQYYNGEERAKGNILERFSAQQFPDLHSELNLSSLELGDSALYFCASSPPGLAASYNEQFFGPGTRLTVL.

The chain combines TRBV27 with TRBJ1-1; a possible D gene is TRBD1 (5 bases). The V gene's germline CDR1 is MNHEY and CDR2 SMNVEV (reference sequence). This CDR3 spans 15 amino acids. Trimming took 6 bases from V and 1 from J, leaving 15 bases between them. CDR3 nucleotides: TGTGCCAGCAGCCTACGGGGGAGGAAGAACACTGAAGCTTTCTTT. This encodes CASSLRGRKNTEAFF.

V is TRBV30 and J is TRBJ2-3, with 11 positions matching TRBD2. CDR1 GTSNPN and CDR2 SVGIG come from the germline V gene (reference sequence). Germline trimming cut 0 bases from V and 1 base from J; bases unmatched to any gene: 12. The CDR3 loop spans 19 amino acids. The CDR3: CAWSVPPHLAGGGTDTQYF. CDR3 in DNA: TGTGCCTGGAGTGTACCCCCCCATTTAGCGGGGGGGGGCACAGATACGCAGTATTTT.

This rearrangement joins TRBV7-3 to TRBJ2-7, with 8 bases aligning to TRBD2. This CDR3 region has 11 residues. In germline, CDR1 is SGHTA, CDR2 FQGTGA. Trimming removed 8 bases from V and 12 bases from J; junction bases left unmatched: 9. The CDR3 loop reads CASLPGTSLYF. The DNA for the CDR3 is TGTGCCAGCCTCCCAGGGACTAGTCTGTACTTC.

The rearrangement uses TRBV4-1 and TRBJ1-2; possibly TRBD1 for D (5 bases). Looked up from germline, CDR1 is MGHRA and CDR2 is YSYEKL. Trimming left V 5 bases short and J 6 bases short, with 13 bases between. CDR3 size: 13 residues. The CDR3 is CASSYPAGNGYTF. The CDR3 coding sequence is TGCGCCAGCAGCTACCCGGCAGGGAATGGCTACACCTTC.

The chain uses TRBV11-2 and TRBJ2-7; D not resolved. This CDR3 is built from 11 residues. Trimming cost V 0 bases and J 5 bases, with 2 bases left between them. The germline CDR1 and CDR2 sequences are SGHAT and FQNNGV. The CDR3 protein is CASSLDNEQYF. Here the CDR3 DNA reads TGTGCCAGCAGCTTAGATAACGAGCAGTACTTC.